This TCR beta chain was found in a study of vaccination and CD4 T cells after COVID-19. Cultured CD4+ T cell DNA was sequenced using the Oncomine TCR Beta short-read assay. TCRdb recomputed calls from the PCR reads with MiXCR, one row per CDR3 protein. This table holds about 20,000 distinct CDR3 sequences, around 50% found once. As for this clonotype: Its specificity is unknown.

Specified treatment: roughly 10-day PBMC culture with coronavirus spike peptide pools or control peptides (ViraFEST assay). The sequence was collected from a human donor who had recovered from COVID-19. The sequenced sample was CD4+ T cells from blood, cultured in vitro.

Written as DNA, the CDR3 is TGTGCCAGCAGTTTAGGTTGGGACGCTGGTTATCCCCTCCACTTT. It encodes CASSLGWDAGYPLHF. The rearrangement links TRBV12-3 or TRBV12-4 to TRBJ1-6; tentatively, D is TRBD1 (5 bases). V was clipped by 1 base and J by 13 bases, with 17 bases between them. The length of the CDR3 is 15 residues.